The entry below describes one T cell receptor (beta chain). Its antigen is unknown. Per-base qualities were not stored, and no clone one base away is much larger. Blood samples for TCR beta sequencing were given by related transplant donors. Nuclei Lysis Solution was used to extract genomic DNA from fresh or cryopreserved unfractionated peripheral blood mononuclear cells. The cysteine opens and the phenylalanine closes a CDR3 of 16 amino acids. Of the read, only the CDR3 DNA is kept; its 48 bases are in frame from base 1. V was cut back by 5 bases and J by 1 base, leaving a gap of 17 bases between them. Based on the germline V gene, the CDR1 and CDR2 sequences are SGHTA and FQGNSA. The record originates from a study of T cell clonotyping in hematopoietic cell transplantation listed by TCRdb under 2021. Study-wide context: The study collected around 150 blood samples from 35 to 40 consecutive transplant recipients and their related donors. Recruitment of patients ran from 2015 to early 2017, and follow-up continued until late 2020 or until death. Broad study findings and their caveats: The sample size was limited and the cells went unsorted, which meant the CD4 and CD8 repertoire contributions could not be told apart. Recipient repertoires showed only a small fraction of overlap with donor repertoires, and over 97% appeared de novo at the given depth. Broader TCR repertoire diversity after transplant was predicted by Inverse Simpson Index values from donors and from recipients before transplant. After transplant, TCR diversity in recipients dropped, and pathologically expanded clonotypes climbed progressively between day 30 and day 180.

With the immunoSEQ assay, which is a bias-controlled multiplex PCR relying on V- and J-specific primers, TCR beta CDR3 regions were amplified from genomic DNA. In a second PCR step, the CDR3 amplicons were tagged with a proprietary barcode plus Illumina adapter sequences. An Illumina MiSeq instrument was used to sequence the CDR3 libraries. Per the source publication's procedure: Export and quality control were performed with immunoSEQ Analyzer 3.0, and downstream analyses were performed with R Bioconductor and Immunarch. Only productive rearrangements in the normalized downsampled data set were used to calculate repertoire metrics. Clonotypes larger than 5 templates in the normalized cohort were defined as pathologically expanded. Repertoire diversity was measured with the Inverse Simpson Index. The non-normalized data set was used for CMV-specificity analyses so that all clonotypes could be captured. The table was pulled from immuneACCESS by TCRdb, which kept in-frame rearrangements only. Such tables lose some clones; where checked, under half of the loss comes from unresolved V genes, and the rest has no known cause. From that table come the V and J calls and clone size; the DNA was used to work out D and trimming. The sample table lists approximately 30,000 clones, almost 96% of them with a count of one. The ten largest clones take up 1.3% to 1.5% of the sample.

The clonotype originates from a man aged 50-59 years in good health. Some clones in this sample may be carry-over from other donors' samples. The chain links TRBV7-2 with TRBJ1-1; the D gene cannot be resolved reliably. Specimen: peripheral blood mononuclear cells. The CDR3 region has the sequence CASSPGRGRGNTEAFF. In nucleotides, the sequence is TGTGCCAGCAGCCCGGGTCGAGGGCGCGGGAACACTGAAGCTTTCTTT.